The next 7 T cell receptor beta chains were all read from a single sample in a study of identifying expanded T cells in peripheral blood. Only in-frame clones appear in the TCRdb table, and some are missing; sequencing was by immunoSEQ multiplex PCR. The sample holds 81,000 or so clones, 84% seen once. The specimen sequenced was blood. These receptors were collected from a person aged 18-70 years in good health.

The rearrangement links TRBV19 to TRBJ2-2; D is possibly TRBD1 or TRBD2 (5 bases each). Trimming removed 7 bases at V and 6 bases at J, with 12 bases between. This CDR3 region has 13 residues. The germline V gene has CDR1 LNHDA and CDR2 SQIVND (reference sequence). The CDR3 coding sequence is TGTGCCAGTACCCCGGGGACCCCCGGGGAGCTGTTTTTT. It yields the protein CASTPGTPGELFF.

A single count supports this clone. This sequence joins TRBV7-2 and TRBJ1-4; 9 bases fit TRBD1. The germline V gene has CDR1 SGHTA and CDR2 FQGNSA. The CDR3 totals 16 residues. The trim removed 1 base at V and 8 bases at J, leaving 8 bases unmatched. CDR3 in amino acids: CASSLVGGQGSEKLFF. In DNA form, the CDR3 reads TGTGCCAGCAGCTTAGTGGGAGGACAGGGGTCGGAAAAACTGTTTTTT.

V usage is TRBV28 and J usage is TRBJ1-2; D is unclear. Germline V gene data show CDR1 as MDHEN and CDR2 as SYDVKM. Trimming took off 1 base at V and 4 bases at J, with 13 bases between the two ends. CDR3 size: 15 residues. The CDR3 sequence is CASSLLSGPTYGYTF. DNA of the CDR3: TGTGCCAGCAGTTTATTAAGTGGCCCAACCTATGGCTACACCTTC.

The chain joins TRBV5-4 to TRBJ1-1; unclear D gene. The CDR3 loop spans 13 amino acids. Trimming removed 4 bases at V and 7 bases at J, with 14 bases between. Germline lookup yields CDR1 SGHNT and CDR2 YYREEE (reference sequence). In DNA, the CDR3 is TGTGCCAGCAGCCCAGCAGGAGTAAATGAAGCTTTCTTT. Protein: CASSPAGVNEAFF.

The J gene is TRBJ2-7, the V gene TRBV6-5; TRBD1 is a possible D gene (6 bases). The CDR3 loop spans 11 amino acids. Germline V CDR1 and CDR2: MNHEY, SVGAGI. Trimming shortened V by 7 bases and J by 6 bases, and 10 bases separated the two germline ends. As DNA, the CDR3 is TGTGCCAGCACCCAAGGGGGCGAGCAGTACTTC. Residues: CASTQGGEQYF.

The chain is built from TRBV29-1 and TRBJ1-1; 9 bases are shared with TRBD1. From germline, CDR1 is SQVTM and CDR2 ANQGSEA. Unmatched junction bases numbered 7, after V lost 7 bases and J lost 4 bases. This CDR3 comprises 13 residues. The DNA for the CDR3 is TGCAGCGACCGACAGGGGGGGGGCACTGAAGCTTTCTTT. It is translated as CSDRQGGGTEAFF.

V usage is TRBV7-2 and J usage is TRBJ2-5; TRBD2 might be the D (6 bases). V lost 5 bases to trimming and J lost 4 bases, with 11 bases between them. The CDR3 sequence is 13 residues long. In germline, CDR1 is SGHTA, CDR2 FQGNSA. The CDR3: CASSPGGVETQYF. The CDR3 DNA reads TGTGCCAGCAGCCCAGGAGGGGTAGAGACCCAGTACTTC.